This entry lists 18 T cell receptor beta chains sequenced from one sample in a study of cytomegalovirus exposure and HLA in healthy donors. Both 60 Vbeta primers and 13 Jbeta primers went into the PCR. Clones were read by immunoSEQ multiplex PCR, and TCRdb kept only the in-frame ones, dropping some. The top ten clones hold about 1.8% of a sample with 150,000 to 200,000 clones, approximately 85% of them seen once. Material for sequencing was PBMCs. These receptors all stem from a young man in good health and CMV-seronegative.

In this sample, this clone turned up once. V is TRBV29-1 and J is TRBJ1-1; 11 bases fit TRBD1. The CDR3 runs to 13 residues. Trimming at V came to 7 bases and at J to 2 bases, leaving 3 bases not matched to a gene. CDR1 and CDR2 from the germline V gene are SQVTM and ANQGSEA. CDR3 protein: CSAGTGGNTEAFF. The CDR3 nucleotides are TGCAGCGCTGGGACAGGGGGTAACACTGAAGCTTTCTTT.

This chain connects TRBV7-6 to TRBJ1-6, with no clear D. This CDR3 comprises 13 residues. V lost 1 base, J lost 7 bases, and 5 bases lay in between. Germline V gene lookup returns CDR1 SGHVS and CDR2 FNYEAQ. This CDR3 reads CASSLERNSPLHF. CDR3 coding DNA: TGTGCCAGCAGCTTAGAGCGGAATTCACCCCTCCACTTT.

The V and J genes are TRBV6-6 and TRBJ1-1; 8 bases line up with TRBD1. The CDR3 covers 14 residues. Germline V CDR1 and CDR2: MNHNY, SVGAGI (reference sequence). V shed 3 bases and J 2 bases; nucleotides not matched to a gene: 2. The CDR3 DNA sequence: TGTGCCAGCAGTTATGACAGGGGTAACACTGAAGCTTTCTTT. Translating it yields CASSYDRGNTEAFF.

The chain links TRBV9 to TRBJ1-6, with a tentative D call TRBD1 (5 bases). The germline V and J ends were trimmed by 1 base and 7 bases, with 12 bases remaining between them. The CDR3 covers 15 residues. The germline CDR1 and CDR2 sequences are SGDLS and YYNGEE. The CDR3 DNA reads TGTGCCAGCAGCGTACAGGTTGGGGCGAATTCACCCCTCCACTTT. Translating it yields CASSVQVGANSPLHF.

The chain employs TRBV27 and TRBJ2-7; TRBD2 matches 10 bases. Germline V gene data show CDR1 as MNHEY and CDR2 as SMNVEV (reference sequence). After removal of 4 bases from V and 5 bases from J, the junction contained 14 bases not matched to a gene. The CDR3 contains 17 residues. CDR3 sequence: CASSSWRESSGSHEQYF. DNA of the CDR3: TGTGCCAGCAGTTCCTGGCGGGAGTCTAGCGGGAGTCACGAGCAGTACTTC.

This rearrangement joins TRBV30 to TRBJ2-1; 8 bases are a match to TRBD2. Germline CDR1 and CDR2: GTSNPN and SVGIG (reference sequence). The CDR3 has 18 amino acids. Trimming removed 3 bases from V and 4 bases from J; junction bases left unmatched: 17. CDR3 in DNA: TGTGCCTGGAGGGACTCGAGCGGGAGCCGAGGGGTTTACAATGAGCAGTTCTTC. Encoded protein: CAWRDSSGSRGVYNEQFF.

The chain is built from TRBV4-1 and TRBJ2-2; 9 bases are a match to TRBD1. Trimming removed 4 bases from V and 7 bases from J; junction bases left unmatched: 10. Germline assignment: CDR1 MGHRA and CDR2 YSYEKL. The CDR3 is made up of 16 amino acids. CDR3 DNA sequence: TGCGCCAGCAGCCGGACTACAGGGGGCAGGGGCGGGGAGCTGTTTTTT. It is translated as CASSRTTGGRGGELFF.

A few counts support this clone. V usage is TRBV10-2 and J usage is TRBJ2-7, with 12 bases aligning to TRBD2. Germline loops: CDR1 WSHSY, CDR2 SAAADI. This CDR3 is 14 amino acids long. J gave up 10 bases and V 2 bases, and 6 bases lay outside the gene matches. The DNA of the CDR3 is TGCGCCAGCAGTGAGACTAGCGGGAGGACCCCACAGTACTTC. This translates into CASSETSGRTPQYF.

This clone was observed once. V usage is TRBV6-5 and J usage is TRBJ2-5; unclear D gene. V was pared by 3 bases and J by 7 bases, with 15 bases between. This CDR3 has 14 amino acids. Germline loops: CDR1 MNHEY, CDR2 SVGAGI. The CDR3 DNA sequence: TGTGCCAGCAGTTATCGACACGGTTCCCCGACCCAGTACTTC. Translation: CASSYRHGSPTQYF.

Note on this clone: The junction and the germline gene differ at one end; a read error may be behind it. The chain couples TRBV7-9 to TRBJ1-1; 7 bases match TRBD1. This CDR3 has 17 amino acids. Germline assignment: CDR1 SEHNR and CDR2 FQNEAQ (reference sequence). This chain's CDR3 is CSSSFGGGQRPNTEAFF. In DNA form, the CDR3 reads TGTTCCAGCAGCTTTGGAGGGGGACAGAGACCGAACACTGAAGCTTTCTTT.

A remark on this clone: Other DNA sequences from this sample encode an identical CDR3 as well. The chain is built from TRBV28 and TRBJ2-7; a weak D match, TRBD2 (5 bases). The ends were cut back, 5 bases at V and 9 bases at J, with 20 bases in the middle. From germline, CDR1 is MDHEN and CDR2 SYDVKM. The CDR3 length is 14 residues. In DNA, the CDR3 is TGTGCCAGCAGTCTAGAAAGGACGGCTGCGGGGCAGTACTTC. Protein: CASSLERTAAGQYF. The full variable domain, rest sourced from reference TRBV28 and TRBJ2-7, is DVKVTQSSRYLVKRTGEKVFLECVQDMDHENMFWYRQDPGLGLRLIYFSYDVKMKEKGDIPEGYSVSREKKERFSLILESASTNQTSMYLCASSLERTAAGQYFGPGTRLTVT.

V and J are TRBV30 and TRBJ2-7; 9 bases fit TRBD1. Germline V lookup: CDR1 GTSNPN, CDR2 SVGIG (reference sequence). The CDR3 sequence is 13 residues long. V lost 5 bases to trimming and J lost 2 bases; unmatched junction nucleotides: 4. In DNA form, the CDR3 reads TGTGCCTGGCGGCGACAGGGGGCCTACGAGCAGTACTTC. Translating it yields CAWRRQGAYEQYF.

In DNA form, the CDR3 reads TGTGCCAGCAGGGATCTAGCGGGGGGGCAGACCCAGTACTTC. This translates into CASRDLAGGQTQYF. The chain uses TRBV6-5 and TRBJ2-5, with TRBD2 matching 12 bases. The CDR3 has 14 amino acids. CDR1 is MNHEY and CDR2 is SVGAGI in the germline V gene. After removal of 6 bases from V and 6 bases from J, the junction contained 5 bases not matched to a gene.

The genes are TRBV7-9 and TRBJ1-5, with unresolved D. V was cut by 5 bases and J by 5 bases, with 10 bases left in between. The CDR3 contains 13 residues. Germline CDR1 reads SEHNR; CDR2 reads FQNEAQ (reference sequence). The CDR3 DNA reads as TGTGCCAGCAGCCCCCCCGGGTATCAGCCCCAGCATTTT. Translating gives CASSPPGYQPQHF.

The CDR3 DNA follows: TGTGCCAGCAGCCAGGGCTCGAGGGGGGGCCTCCATACGCAGTATTTT. Its protein product is CASSQGSRGGLHTQYF. The genes are TRBV7-8 and TRBJ2-3, with TRBD2 as a possible D gene (7 bases). The CDR3 has 16 residues. The V and J ends lost 5 bases and 7 bases respectively, with 22 bases between them. CDR1 is SGHVS, CDR2 FQNEAQ, per germline.

CDR3 sequence: CASSQGYVVEQYF. The CDR3 DNA follows: TGTGCCAGCAGCCAAGGTTATGTCGTCGAGCAGTACTTC. This chain links TRBV14 with TRBJ2-7, with no clear D. Germline V gene sequence: CDR1 SGHDN, CDR2 FVKESK. This CDR3 contains 13 residues. V was trimmed by 1 base and J by 6 bases, leaving 10 bases between them.

The CDR3 DNA follows: TGTGCCAGCAGCTATAGGGGTCTGCCCCAAAACATTCAGTACTTC. Amino acid sequence: CASSYRGLPQNIQYF. This chain links TRBV7-9 with TRBJ2-4; D might be TRBD1 (5 bases). CDR3 length: 15 amino acids. CDR1 is SEHNR, CDR2 FQNEAQ, per germline (reference sequence). V shed 4 bases and J shed 5 bases, with 15 bases lying between them.

This clone appeared a few times. V is TRBV5-1 and J is TRBJ2-7; TRBD2 aligns across 16 bases. There are 16 residues in the CDR3. Germline V gene lookup returns CDR1 SGHRS and CDR2 YFSETQ. J was trimmed by 6 bases and V by 0 bases; bases with no gene match: 3. This CDR3 reads CASSLGGTSGRAEQYF. The CDR3 nucleotides read TGCGCCAGCAGCTTGGGCGGGACTAGCGGGAGGGCCGAGCAGTACTTC.